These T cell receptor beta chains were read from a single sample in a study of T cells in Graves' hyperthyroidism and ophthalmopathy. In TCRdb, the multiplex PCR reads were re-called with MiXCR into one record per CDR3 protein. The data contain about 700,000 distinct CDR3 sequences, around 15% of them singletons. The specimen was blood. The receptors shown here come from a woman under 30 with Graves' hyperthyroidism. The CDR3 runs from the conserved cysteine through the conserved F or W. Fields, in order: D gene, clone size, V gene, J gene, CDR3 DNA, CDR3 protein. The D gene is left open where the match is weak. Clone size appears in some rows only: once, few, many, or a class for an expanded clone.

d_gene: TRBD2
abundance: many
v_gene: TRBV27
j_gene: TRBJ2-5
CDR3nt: TGTGCCAGCAGTTTATATTTAGCGGGAGTAGAGACCCAGTACTTC
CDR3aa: CASSLYLAGVETQYF

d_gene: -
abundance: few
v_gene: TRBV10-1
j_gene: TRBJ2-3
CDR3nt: TGCGCCAGCAGTGAGCCCCATGACCGCGGGATAGGAGATACGCAGTATTTT
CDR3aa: CASSEPHDRGIGDTQYF

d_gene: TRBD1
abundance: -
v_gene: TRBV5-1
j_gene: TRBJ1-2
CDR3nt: TGCGCCAGCAGCTTGGGGACAGGGCATGGCTACACCTTC
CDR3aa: CASSLGTGHGYTF

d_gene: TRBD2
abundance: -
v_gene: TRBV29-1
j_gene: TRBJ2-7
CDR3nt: TGCAGCGTGCGCGCGGGGGGGTCTCTTCGAAGTGAGCAGTACTTC
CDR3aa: CSVRAGGSLRSEQYF

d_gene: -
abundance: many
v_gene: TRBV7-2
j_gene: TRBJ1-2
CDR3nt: TGTGCCAGCAGCTTGTCTTGGGTCATGGATGTCTATGGCTACACCTTC
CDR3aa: CASSLSWVMDVYGYTF

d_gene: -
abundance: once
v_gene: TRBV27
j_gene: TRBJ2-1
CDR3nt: TGTGCCAGCAGTTCTCTACCCCAGGGGCGGGGGTTCTTC
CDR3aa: CASSSLPQGRGFF

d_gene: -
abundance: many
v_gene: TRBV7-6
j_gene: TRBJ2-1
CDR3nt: TGTGCCAGCAGCTTAGGACCCTCTCACAATGAGCAGTTCTTC
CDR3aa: CASSLGPSHNEQFF

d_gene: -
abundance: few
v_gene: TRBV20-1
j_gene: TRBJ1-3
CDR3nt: TGCAGTGCCATACAGGGCCGTAGAAACACCATATATTTT
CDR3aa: CSAIQGRRNTIYF

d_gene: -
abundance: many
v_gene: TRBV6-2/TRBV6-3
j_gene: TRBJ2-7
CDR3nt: TGTGCCAGCAGTCCAATTAGCGGCTACGTCTACGAGCAGTACTTC
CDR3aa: CASSPISGYVYEQYF

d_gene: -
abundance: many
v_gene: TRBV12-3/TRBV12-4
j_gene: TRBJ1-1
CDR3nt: TGTGCCAGCAGCTTGGGGACGGAAGCTTTCTTT
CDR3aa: CASSLGTEAFF

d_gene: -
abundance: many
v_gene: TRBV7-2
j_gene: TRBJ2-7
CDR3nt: TGTGCCAGCAGCATGCGGGGACCGATGGACGAGCAGTACTTC
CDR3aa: CASSMRGPMDEQYF